This T cell receptor (beta chain) derives from a study of blood T cell repertoires in COVID-19. The overall study: Italy, Spain and the United States were the sources of the convalescent and acute COVID-19 samples. Sample material is recorded as cDNA or gDNA derived from T cells, B-cell-depleted T cells, or PBMCs.

This clone was seen only a few times. Trimming took off 4 bases at V and 2 bases at J, with 12 bases between the two ends. From germline, CDR1 is LGHDT and CDR2 YNNKEL (reference sequence). CDR3 size: 14 residues. As handled by the study authors: How many nucleated cells were present was estimated from reference gene primer amplification. Some clones are missing from TCRdb's copy, which holds only in-frame ones; the method was immunoSEQ multiplex PCR. V and J calls and clone size come straight from that table; D and trimming were deduced from the DNA. The sample holds fewer than 120,000 clones; approximately 65% are singletons and the top ten take about 7.1%.

This receptor was taken from a woman aged 55-69 years with acute or convalescent COVID-19. The sequenced sample was peripheral blood. The rearrangement links TRBV3-1 (or the pseudogene TRBV3-2) to TRBJ2-7; weak D call: TRBD1 (6 bases). The CDR3 region has the DNA TGTGCCAGCAGCCGGACAGTTTCCACCTACGAGCAGTACTTC. As protein: CASSRTVSTYEQYF.